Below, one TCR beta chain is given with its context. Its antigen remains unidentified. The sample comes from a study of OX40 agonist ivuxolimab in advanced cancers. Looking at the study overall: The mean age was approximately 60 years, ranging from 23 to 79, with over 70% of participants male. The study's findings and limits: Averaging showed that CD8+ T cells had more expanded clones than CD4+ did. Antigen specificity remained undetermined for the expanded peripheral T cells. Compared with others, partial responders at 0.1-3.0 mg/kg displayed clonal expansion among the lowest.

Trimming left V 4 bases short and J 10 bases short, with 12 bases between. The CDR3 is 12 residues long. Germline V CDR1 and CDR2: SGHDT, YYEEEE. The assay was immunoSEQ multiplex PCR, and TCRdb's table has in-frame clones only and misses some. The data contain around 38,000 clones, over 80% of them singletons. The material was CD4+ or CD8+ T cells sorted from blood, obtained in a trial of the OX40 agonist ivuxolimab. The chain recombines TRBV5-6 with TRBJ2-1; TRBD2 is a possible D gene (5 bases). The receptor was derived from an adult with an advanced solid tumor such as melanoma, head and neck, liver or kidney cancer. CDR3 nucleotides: TGTGCCAGCAGCCAGGTCCGGGAAGAGCAGTTCTTC. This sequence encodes CASSQVREEQFF.